This T cell receptor beta chain was sequenced for a study of response to subunit inactivated influenza vaccine. TCRdb redid the calling of the RT-PCR reads with MiXCR, one entry per CDR3 protein. The sample lists roughly 500,000 distinct CDR3 sequences, around 25% occurring once. Trimming left V 0 bases short and J 4 bases short, with 19 bases between. This CDR3 has 18 amino acids. Germline loops: CDR1 LNHNV, CDR2 YYDKDF (reference sequence). This sample was also put to use in a study of T cells expressing NK-cell markers. As reported in that work: TCR beta cDNA was generated via 5'RACE template switching incorporating UMIs. Cells sorted as CD3+CD56+NKG2C+, CD3+CD56+NKG2C- and CD3+CD56-NKG2C+ T cells supplied the TCR beta repertoires. Eight donors were sequenced, seven testing HCMV-seropositive and one testing seronegative. Dominant NKG2C+ clonotypes accounted for about 1.0-8% of CD8+ T cells in six donors. Unclear, still, was the HCMV specificity of the expanded NKG2C+ T cell clones.

The chain has TRBV15 and TRBJ2-1, with TRBD1 as a possible D gene (5 bases). The clonotype originates from a man aged 50 to 60 who received an inactivated influenza vaccine. The sample consisted of CD4+ T cells sorted from PBMCs, taken 12 days after vaccination. The CDR3 region has the DNA TGTGCCACCAGCAGAGAAGGGGTACCCCGGCCCCTTTACAATGAGCAGTTCTTC. This codes for CATSREGVPRPLYNEQFF.